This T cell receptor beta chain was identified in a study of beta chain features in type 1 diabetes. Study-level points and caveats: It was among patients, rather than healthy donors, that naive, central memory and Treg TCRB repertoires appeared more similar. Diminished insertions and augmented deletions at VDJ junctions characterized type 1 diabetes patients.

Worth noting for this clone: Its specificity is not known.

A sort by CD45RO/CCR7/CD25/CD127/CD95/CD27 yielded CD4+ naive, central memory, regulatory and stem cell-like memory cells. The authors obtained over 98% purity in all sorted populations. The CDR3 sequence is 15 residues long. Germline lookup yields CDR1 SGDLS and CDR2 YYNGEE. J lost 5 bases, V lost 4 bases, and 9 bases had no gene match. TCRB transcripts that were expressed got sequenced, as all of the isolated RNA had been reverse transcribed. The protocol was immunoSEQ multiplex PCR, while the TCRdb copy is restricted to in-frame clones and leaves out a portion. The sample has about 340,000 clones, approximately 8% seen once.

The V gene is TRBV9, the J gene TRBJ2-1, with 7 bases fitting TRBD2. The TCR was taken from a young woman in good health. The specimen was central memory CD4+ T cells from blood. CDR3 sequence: CASSPRGSGDNEQFF. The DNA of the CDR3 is TGTGCCAGCAGCCCCCGGGGGAGCGGGGACAATGAGCAGTTCTTC.